This T cell receptor (beta chain) was sequenced in a study of response to subunit inactivated influenza vaccine. CDR3 length: 13 residues. Germline CDR1 LNHNV, CDR2 YYDKDF (reference sequence). TCRdb ran MiXCR on the RT-PCR reads and lists one entry per CDR3 protein. The sample yields hundreds of thousands of distinct CDR3 sequences, around 15% seen once. There are a few counts of this clonotype. Its target is not known. Whole-study results and caveats: T cells newly recruited by each seasonal influenza vaccination are few, the authors suggested.

The sequence was obtained from a man aged 50-59 years who received an inactivated influenza vaccine. V is TRBV15 and J is TRBJ2-4; D might be TRBD1 (5 bases). Sequenced material: PBMCs from blood, taken 14 days before vaccination. Here the CDR3 reads CAKQGSQMSIQYF. Written as DNA, the CDR3 is TGTGCTAAGCAGGGATCCCAAATGAGCATTCAGTACTTC. The full variable domain, its missing parts supplied by reference TRBV15 and TRBJ2-4, is DAMVIQNPRYQVTQFGKPVTLSCSQTLNHNVMYWYQQKSSQAPKLLFHYYDKDFNNEADTPDNFQSRRPNTSFCFLDIRSPGLGDTAMYLCAKQGSQMSIQYFGAGTRLSVL.